Given below is one TCR beta chain in context. Sequenced by immunoSEQ multiplex PCR; TCRdb stores in-frame clones only, minus some. The sample has 250,000 to 300,000 clones, over 65% seen once; the top ten hold about 4.9%. This record belongs to a study of blood T cell repertoires in COVID-19. Study as a whole: The cDNA or gDNA used as material had been derived from T cells, B-cell-depleted T cells, or PBMCs.

The trim removed 4 bases at V and 4 bases at J, leaving 8 bases unmatched. Looked up from germline, CDR1 is SQVTM and CDR2 is ANQGSEA. This CDR3 has 15 amino acids. Sequenced input: peripheral blood. This TCR was sampled from a man between 60 and 70 years old who had recovered from COVID-19. This chain connects TRBV29-1 to TRBJ2-1; TRBD2 matches at 9 bases. As DNA, the CDR3 is TGCAGCGTTGCTTCGGCGGGAGGGCCTTACAATGAGCAGTTCTTC. Translating it yields CSVASAGGPYNEQFF.